The 30 T cell receptor beta chains given below trace back to one sample, sequenced in a study of cytomegalovirus exposure and HLA in healthy donors. Both 60 Vbeta primers and 13 Jbeta primers went into the PCR. Assay: immunoSEQ multiplex PCR; the TCRdb copy retains only in-frame clones and omits some. The table records roughly 120,000 clones, roughly four fifths of them present only once. Specimen: PBMCs. Receptors were obtained from a woman between 35 and 50 years old in good health and CMV-seropositive.

The J gene is TRBJ2-3, the V gene TRBV6-4; 14 positions agree with TRBD2. The CDR3 extends over 15 amino acids. Germline trimming cut 5 bases from V and 4 bases from J; bases unmatched to any gene: 2. Germline CDR1 and CDR2: MRHNA and SNTAGT. CDR3 amino acids: CASSPTSGRADTQYF. CDR3 bases: TGTGCCAGCAGTCCGACTAGCGGGAGGGCAGATACGCAGTATTTT.

The sample holds a few counts of this clone. This chain joins TRBV9 and TRBJ2-5; 14 nucleotides line up with TRBD2. Unmatched junction bases numbered 10, after V lost 4 bases and J lost 5 bases. CDR3 length: 17 residues. Germline CDR1 and CDR2: SGDLS and YYNGEE. Here the CDR3 DNA reads TGTGCCAGCAGCATTGGGACTAGCGGGGGCGGTTGGGAGACCCAGTACTTC. Translated, it gives CASSIGTSGGGWETQYF.

This sequence joins TRBV19 and TRBJ1-1; 7 positions match TRBD1. The V segment lost 6 bases and the J segment 0 bases; nucleotides outside the gene matches: 13. CDR3 length: 17 amino acids. Looked up from germline, CDR1 is LNHDA and CDR2 is SQIVND (reference sequence). CDR3 sequence reads: CASRAGTVNFMNTEAFF. The CDR3 coding sequence is TGTGCCAGTAGGGCCGGGACAGTGAATTTCATGAACACTGAAGCTTTCTTT.

The chain uses TRBV30 and TRBJ1-4; D remains unclear. Germline CDR1 is GTSNPN and CDR2 is SVGIG (reference sequence). The CDR3 spans 10 residues. Deletions cut 1 base from V and 8 bases from J, with 2 bases between. CDR3 in amino acids: CAWSAEKLFF. The CDR3 nucleotides read TGTGCCTGGAGTGCGGAAAAACTGTTTTTT.

The rearrangement links TRBV5-4 to TRBJ1-1, with D tentatively TRBD1 (5 bases). Trimming left V 0 bases short and J 5 bases short, with 11 bases between. Germline values: CDR1 SGHNT, CDR2 YYREEE (reference sequence). The CDR3 is 14 residues long. CDR3 residues: CASSLDTGRTEAFF. The DNA for the CDR3 is TGTGCCAGCAGCTTGGACACAGGACGGACTGAAGCTTTCTTT.

A single count supports this clone. The chain carries TRBV6-5 and TRBJ2-1; 8 nucleotides match TRBD1. With 6 bases clipped from V and 7 bases from J, the junction kept 11 bases outside the gene matches. The V gene's germline CDR1 is MNHEY and CDR2 SVGAGI. There are 15 residues in the CDR3. CDR3 coding DNA: TGTGCCAGCAGCTACGGACAGGGCCGAGGAAATGAGCAGTTCTTC. Its translation: CASSYGQGRGNEQFF.

The chain combines TRBV1 with TRBJ1-2; the table assigns TRBD1, which was not confirmed against the DNA. TRBV1 is designated a pseudogene. The CDR3 is 15 amino acids. CDR3: CTSSQDRDTNYGYTF. The CDR3, as DNA: TGCACCAGCAGCCAAGATCGGGACACAAACTATGGCTACACCTTC.

This sequence joins TRBV28 and TRBJ1-2, with TRBD1 identical over 7 bases. Germline CDR1 MDHEN, CDR2 SYDVKM. Trimming took 6 bases from V and 4 from J; bases not matched to a gene: 8. The CDR3 extends over 14 amino acids. The CDR3 reads CASREGQNTYGYTF. The DNA of the CDR3 is TGTGCCAGCAGGGAGGGACAGAACACCTATGGCTACACCTTC.

A single count supports this clone. This chain connects TRBV9 to TRBJ2-7; 7 nucleotides align to TRBD1. Per germline, CDR1 SGDLS and CDR2 YYNGEE. The CDR3 extends over 14 amino acids. V gave up 3 bases and J gave up 0 bases; unmatched junction bases: 3. The CDR3 is CASSDGDSSYEQYF. Written as DNA, the CDR3 is TGTGCCAGCAGCGATGGGGACAGCTCCTACGAGCAGTACTTC.

V and J are TRBV2 and TRBJ2-1, with 11 nucleotides matching TRBD2. There are 15 residues in the CDR3. CDR1 and CDR2 (germline): SNHLY, FYNNEI. The junction had 10 bases not matched to a gene; V was cut back by 8 bases and J by 7 bases. The chain's CDR3 is CASQSTSGSGNEQFF. The DNA for the CDR3 is TGTGCCAGCCAGTCTACTAGCGGGAGTGGGAATGAGCAGTTCTTC.

The chain employs TRBV7-9 and TRBJ1-1; TRBD1 might be the D (5 bases). CDR1 and CDR2 from the germline V gene are SEHNR and FQNEAQ (reference sequence). CDR3 length: 13 amino acids. Trimming stripped 3 bases from V and 4 bases from J, with 9 bases between. The CDR3 here is CASSFAGPTEAFF. Written as DNA, the CDR3 is TGTGCCAGCAGCTTTGCAGGGCCCACTGAAGCTTTCTTT.

The gene calls are TRBV6-1 and TRBJ1-2, with D perhaps TRBD1 (5 bases). Germline CDR1 is MNHNS and CDR2 is SASEGT. The V gene lost 1 base and the J gene lost 2 bases, with 11 bases spanning the gap. The CDR3 runs to 15 residues. CDR3 bases: TGTGCCAGCAGTGAAGTCTCGACAGCAAACTATGGCTACACCTTC. The encoded protein is CASSEVSTANYGYTF.

The chain links TRBV7-9 to TRBJ2-2, with D perhaps TRBD2 (6 bases). The CDR3 is made up of 13 amino acids. Germline-derived CDR1 and CDR2 are SEHNR and FQNEAQ (reference sequence). Trimming took 7 bases from V and 5 from J, leaving 11 bases between them. CDR3 DNA: TGTGCCAGCACCGGGAGAAGTACCGGGGAGCTGTTTTTT. This translates into CASTGRSTGELFF. Supplemented by reference TRBV7-9 and TRBJ2-2, the full variable domain reads DTGVSQNPRHKITKRGQNVTFRCDPISEHNRLYWYRQTLGQGPEFLTYFQNEAQLEKSRLLSDRFSAERPKGSFSTLEIQRTEQGDSAMYLCASTGRSTGELFFGEGSRLTVL.

V and J are TRBV18 and TRBJ1-5; D gene unclear. V was trimmed by 2 bases and J by 6 bases, leaving 11 bases between them. The CDR3 consists of 14 residues. The germline V gene encodes CDR1 KGHSH and CDR2 LQKENI. The chain's CDR3 is CASSPGPRGQPQHF. The CDR3 DNA follows: TGTGCCAGCTCACCAGGACCGCGGGGTCAGCCCCAGCATTTT.

The gene calls are TRBV7-6 and TRBJ2-3; TRBD2 aligns across 16 bases. Germline values: CDR1 SGHVS, CDR2 FNYEAQ. The length of the CDR3 is 18 residues. Trimming removed 2 bases from V and 2 bases from J; junction bases left unmatched: 4. CDR3 loop: CASSLTGLAGGNTDTQYF. The CDR3 DNA is TGTGCCAGCAGCTTAACGGGACTAGCGGGAGGGAACACAGATACGCAGTATTTT.

This chain links TRBV21-1 with TRBJ1-1; TRBD1 is the table's D call and was not checked against the DNA. TRBV21-1 is described as a pseudogene. CDR3 length: 14 amino acids. CDR3 amino acids: CASSLTVIRTKAFF. DNA for the CDR3: TGTGCCAGCAGCTTAACTGTGATCCGGACAAAAGCTTTCTTT.

The CDR3, as DNA: TGTGCCAGCAGCGACGGAGGGTTGGCTGGAAACACCATATATTTT. Translating gives CASSDGGLAGNTIYF. The chain employs TRBV9 and TRBJ1-3; D is ambiguous. The CDR3 length is 15 residues. Germline V lookup: CDR1 SGDLS, CDR2 YYNGEE. Trimming removed 3 bases from V and 2 bases from J, with 12 bases in between.

The V and J genes are TRBV15 and TRBJ2-3; perhaps TRBD2 as D (5 bases). Trimming cost V 0 bases and J 1 base, with 14 bases left between them. The CDR3 is 17 amino acids. Germline assignment: CDR1 LNHNV and CDR2 YYDKDF (reference sequence). DNA of the CDR3: TGTGCCACCAGCAGAGAGGTGAGGGAGCCCGGCACAGATACGCAGTATTTT. Translation: CATSREVREPGTDTQYF.

This clone was picked up one time. The chain couples TRBV15 to TRBJ2-7; possibly TRBD1 for D (6 bases). The CDR3 has 15 amino acids. V lost 1 base, J lost 4 bases, and 14 bases lay in between. Germline-derived CDR1 and CDR2 are LNHNV and YYDKDF (reference sequence). The CDR3 region has the DNA TGTGCCACCAGCAGAGGCCCCGGGACAAATTACGAGCAGTACTTC. Its protein product is CATSRGPGTNYEQYF. The full variable domain, in which reference TRBV15 and TRBJ2-7 provide the parts outside the CDR3, is DAMVIQNPRYQVTQFGKPVTLSCSQTLNHNVMYWYQQKSSQAPKLLFHYYDKDFNNEADTPDNFQSRRPNTSFCFLDIRSPGLGDTAMYLCATSRGPGTNYEQYFGPGTRLTVT.

V usage is TRBV7-6 and J usage is TRBJ2-7, with D possibly being TRBD1 (6 bases). The germline V gene has CDR1 SGHVS and CDR2 FNYEAQ. V dropped 2 bases and J dropped 3 bases, with 14 bases sitting between them. The CDR3 has 15 residues. CDR3 sequence: CASSLRGGRNYEQYF. CDR3 nucleotide sequence: TGTGCCAGCAGCTTACGAGGGGGACGGAACTACGAGCAGTACTTC.

The gene calls are TRBV7-9 and TRBJ2-7; 12 bases agree with TRBD1. Unmatched junction bases numbered 10, after V lost 4 bases and J lost 6 bases. CDR1 is SEHNR, CDR2 FQNEAQ, per germline (reference sequence). This CDR3 is built from 16 residues. This CDR3 is CASSSPPGQGAGEQYF. Written as DNA, the CDR3 is TGTGCCAGCAGCTCCCCTCCGGGACAGGGGGCTGGCGAGCAGTACTTC.

The chain joins TRBV9 to TRBJ2-3; maybe TRBD2 (6 bases). The CDR3 totals 19 residues. V gave up 4 bases and J gave up 2 bases, with 26 bases separating them. Germline CDR1 and CDR2: SGDLS and YYNGEE. Written as DNA, the CDR3 is TGTGCCAGCAGCTCGCGTGGGAGGCGGTCCATAGACCCCACAGATACGCAGTATTTT. Its translation: CASSSRGRRSIDPTDTQYF.

The rearrangement links TRBV27 to TRBJ1-5; no clear D gene. Germline V lookup: CDR1 MNHEY, CDR2 SMNVEV (reference sequence). V lost 4 bases to trimming and J lost 4 bases, with 8 bases between them. This CDR3 contains 13 residues. In DNA, the CDR3 is TGTGCCAGCAGTTCTACGAGGAATCAGCCCCAGCATTTT. It encodes CASSSTRNQPQHF.

This clone has only one observation. This rearrangement joins TRBV7-2 to TRBJ2-5; 9 nucleotides agree with TRBD1. Germline CDR1 and CDR2: SGHTA and FQGNSA. J was trimmed by 3 bases and V by 6 bases; bases with no gene match: 2. The CDR3 covers 13 residues. The DNA for the CDR3 is TGTGCCAGCAGACAGGGGGCGGAAGAGACCCAGTACTTC. As protein: CASRQGAEETQYF.

The V call is TRBV5-4, the J call TRBJ2-7; perhaps TRBD1 as D (5 bases). Trimming removed 3 bases at V and 4 bases at J, with 11 bases between. This CDR3 is 13 amino acids long. In germline, CDR1 is SGHNT, CDR2 YYREEE (reference sequence). The DNA for the CDR3 is TGTGCCAGCAGCTCGACAGTGGAATACGAGCAGTACTTC. Residues: CASSSTVEYEQYF. Looking up the rest from reference TRBV5-4 and TRBJ2-7 gives the full variable domain: ETGVTQSPTHLIKTRGQQVTLRCSSQSGHNTVSWYQQALGQGPQFIFQYYREEENGRGNFPPRFSGLQFPNYSSELNVNALELDDSALYLCASSSTVEYEQYFGPGTRLTVT.

This clone has more than one count but fewer than ten. V gene TRBV29-1 combines with J gene TRBJ2-3, with D perhaps matching TRBD1 (6 bases). The V and J ends lost 8 bases and 3 bases respectively, with 21 bases between them. The length of the CDR3 is 15 residues. Germline V lookup: CDR1 SQVTM, CDR2 ANQGSEA. The CDR3 is CSIVYQGKGTDTQYF. The DNA for the CDR3 is TGCAGCATTGTTTATCAGGGGAAAGGGACAGATACGCAGTATTTT.

This clone has a handful of counts. The rearrangement links TRBV6-5 to TRBJ2-7; 10 bases line up with TRBD1. The junction had 1 base not matched to a gene; V was cut back by 5 bases and J by 3 bases. Germline V gene sequence: CDR1 MNHEY, CDR2 SVGAGI. The CDR3 sequence is 13 residues long. The CDR3 nucleotides read TGTGCCAGCAGTAGGGACAGGGGCTACGAGCAGTACTTC. This translates into CASSRDRGYEQYF.

V is TRBV7-3 and J is TRBJ2-3, with D unresolved. Trimming stripped 4 bases from V and 3 bases from J, with 2 bases between. This CDR3 has 11 residues. The germline gives CDR1 SGHTA, CDR2 FQGTGA. The CDR3 protein is CASSSTDTQYF. For the CDR3, the DNA is TGTGCCAGCAGCTCTACAGATACGCAGTATTTT.

This sequence joins TRBV6-6 and TRBJ1-2; 7 bases align to TRBD1. CDR3 length: 12 residues. CDR1 is MNHNY, CDR2 SVGAGI, per germline (reference sequence). V shed 9 bases and J 9 bases; nucleotides not matched to a gene: 10. Here the CDR3 reads CASDQGVGSYTF. CDR3 DNA: TGTGCCAGTGACCAGGGGGTGGGAAGCTACACCTTC.

In the case of this clone: The same CDR3 arises from other DNA sequences in this sample as well. The chain joins TRBV4-3 to TRBJ2-7; D may be TRBD1 (6 bases). This CDR3 contains 14 residues. V dropped 1 base and J dropped 3 bases, with 10 bases sitting between them. CDR1 LGHNA and CDR2 YSLEER come from the germline V gene. The CDR3 sequence is CASSQGTASYEQYF. CDR3 bases: TGCGCCAGCAGCCAAGGGACAGCGAGCTACGAGCAGTACTTC.